This TCR beta chain was observed in a study of blood T cell repertoires in COVID-19. Background on the study: Italy, Spain and the United States were the sources of the convalescent and acute COVID-19 samples. T cells, B-cell-depleted T cells, or PBMCs supplied cDNA or gDNA.

Original handling: The assay estimated nucleated cells by amplifying reference gene primers. Produced via immunoSEQ multiplex PCR; TCRdb's table is partial and in-frame only. D and trimming come from the DNA, and the V and J calls and clone size come from that table. The sample holds about 140,000 clones, roughly 78% seen once. The sequence was collected from a man in his 60s with acute or convalescent COVID-19. Sequenced sample: peripheral blood.

The CDR3 sequence is CAISDGRYTEAFF. CDR3 coding DNA: TGTGCCATCAGTGACGGGAGATACACTGAAGCTTTCTTT. This sequence joins TRBV10-3 and TRBJ1-1; D unresolved. V was trimmed by 3 bases and J by 3 bases, leaving 8 bases between them. The CDR3 is made up of 13 amino acids. From germline, CDR1 is ENHRY and CDR2 SYGVKD.